This entry concerns a single T cell receptor (beta chain). What it binds is unknown. This entry belongs to a study of T-cell memory formation after mild COVID-19. Study-wide background: There were largely donor-specific TCR clusters. General study points: Mostly located in CM and EM were contracting CD4+ clones, with contracting CD8+ clones located in EMRA.

This CDR3 is built from 12 residues. The germline gives CDR1 SGHVS, CDR2 FNYEAQ. With 1 base removed from V and 8 bases from J, the gap between germline ends came to 5 bases. The TCR alpha and TCR beta cDNA libraries, bearing sample barcodes and UMIs, were generated by 5'RACE using constant-segment primers. TCRdb passed the 5' RACE reads through MiXCR, listing each CDR3 protein once. The sample consists of around 300,000 distinct CDR3 sequences, less than 20% of them appearing once. The chain couples TRBV7-6 to TRBJ1-4; no firm D call. The specimen sequenced was PBMCs or a T cell subset sorted from them (not recorded which). The clonotype originates from a man younger than 30 who had mild COVID-19 (a few samples of this study predate the infection). Cell type and time point are not known. CDR3 amino acids: CASSLEREKLFF. The CDR3 region has the DNA TGTGCCAGCAGCTTAGAGCGCGAAAAACTGTTTTTT. The whole variable domain, remainder taken from reference TRBV7-6 and TRBJ1-4, is GAGVSQSPRYKVTKRGQDVALRCDPISGHVSLYWYRQALGQGPEFLTYFNYEAQQDKSGLPNDRFSAERPEGSISTLTIQRTEQRDSAMYRCASSLEREKLFFGSGTQLSVL.